The 13 T cell receptor beta chains in this list originate from one sample, sequenced in a study of T cells in Graves' hyperthyroidism and ophthalmopathy. Amplified TCR beta CDR3 regions derived from RNA transcripts. The study used the HTBI primer set for a first-round RT-PCR of the TCR CDR3. Using its own MiXCR run on the multiplex PCR reads, TCRdb lists one record per CDR3 protein. Altogether approximately 610,000 distinct CDR3 sequences are present, 15% to 20% being singletons, with the ten largest covering around 19%. Sequenced input: blood. All receptors come from a woman between 18 and 29 years old with Graves' hyperthyroidism.

This clonotype was seen many times. The chain recombines TRBV6-1 with TRBJ1-1, with 7 nucleotides matching TRBD1. Germline-derived CDR1 and CDR2 are MNHNS and SASEGT. The V and J ends lost 5 bases and 5 bases, in that order; junction bases with no gene match: 8. This CDR3 region has 14 residues. The CDR3 DNA reads TGTGCCAGCAGTAACACAGGGGTGGGGACTGAAGCTTTCTTT. This gives the protein CASSNTGVGTEAFF.

A few counts support this clonotype. Germline and junction disagree at one end, which may indicate a read error. The chain links TRBV10-2 to TRBJ1-1; D is undetermined. Germline V lookup: CDR1 WSHSY, CDR2 SAAADI. This CDR3 has 11 residues. This CDR3 is CANSFNTEAFF. CDR3 DNA sequence: TGCGCCAACAGTTTTAACACTGAAGCTTTCTTT.

This clonotype was detected many times. One junction end does not reproduce the germline sequence, and a read error may be involved. The rearrangement uses TRBV10-1 and TRBJ2-1; weak D call: TRBD2 (6 bases). The germline CDR1 and CDR2 sequences are WNHNN and SYGVQD (reference sequence). The CDR3 is 18 residues long. CDR3: CASTEEGHRFLLYNEQFF. In nucleotides, the CDR3 is TGCGCCAGCACTGAGGAGGGTCACAGATTCCTTCTTTACAATGAGCAGTTCTTC.

In its sample, this clonotype was seen a few times. The rearrangement joins TRBV7-2 to TRBJ2-7, with a possible D match to TRBD2 (5 bases). V gave up 1 base and J gave up 4 bases, with 11 bases separating them. The CDR3 spans 14 residues. The germline gives CDR1 SGHTA, CDR2 FQGNSA. CDR3 DNA sequence: TGTGCCAGCAGCTTAGGACTGTCGGGATACGAGCAGTACTTC. Protein sequence: CASSLGLSGYEQYF. Looking up the rest from reference TRBV7-2 and TRBJ2-7 gives the full variable domain: GAGVSQSPSNKVTEKGKDVELRCDPISGHTALYWYRQSLGQGLEFLIYFQGNSAPDKSGLPSDRFSAERTGGSVSTLTIQRTQQEDSAVYLCASSLGLSGYEQYFGPGTRLTVT.

For this clonotype: A read error may explain this, as a much larger clone is one base away. V usage is TRBV20-1 and J usage is TRBJ2-7; 13 bases match TRBD2. This CDR3 contains 15 residues. Germline assignment: CDR1 DFQATT and CDR2 SNEGSKA (reference sequence). The CDR3 here is CSASGLAGVTYEQHF. The DNA for the CDR3 is TGCAGTGCTAGTGGACTAGCGGGAGTGACCTACGAGCAGCACTTC.

The chain is built from TRBV6-2 or TRBV6-3 and TRBJ2-7, with TRBD2 matching over 10 bases. Germline lookup yields CDR1 MNHEY and CDR2 SVGEGT. CDR3 length equals 15 residues. The junction had 5 bases not matched to a gene; V was cut back by 4 bases and J by 2 bases. The CDR3 is CASSLISGGAYEQYF. For the CDR3, the DNA is TGTGCCAGCAGTTTAATCAGCGGGGGGGCCTACGAGCAGTACTTC.

The V and J genes are TRBV25-1 and TRBJ2-5; D ambiguous. Trimming took off 2 bases at V and 5 bases at J, with 12 bases between the two ends. The CDR3 length is 14 residues. The V gene's germline CDR1 is MGHDK and CDR2 SYGVNS. This CDR3 reads CASSETGLGETQYF. Written as DNA, the CDR3 is TGTGCCAGCAGTGAAACGGGCCTGGGGGAGACCCAGTACTTC.

This clonotype was counted ten times or more. This rearrangement joins TRBV12-3 or TRBV12-4 to TRBJ2-5, with D possibly TRBD1 on 5 matching bases. Trimming cost V 5 bases and J 4 bases, with 14 bases left between them. The CDR3 totals 14 residues. The CDR3 spells CASSLPDTRETQYF. The CDR3 DNA sequence: TGTGCCAGCAGTCTACCGGACACGCGAGAGACCCAGTACTTC.

This chain connects TRBV20-1 to TRBJ2-3; 10 bases line up with TRBD2. CDR3 length: 18 amino acids. V lost 0 bases, J lost 4 bases, and 13 bases stayed unmatched. CDR1 and CDR2 (germline): DFQATT, SNEGSKA (reference sequence). The CDR3 loop reads CSAREASRASGGADTQYF. For the CDR3, the DNA is TGCAGTGCTAGAGAGGCTTCTAGGGCTAGCGGGGGTGCAGATACGCAGTATTTT.

This clonotype was detected only a few times. This chain links TRBV20-1 with TRBJ1-4, with unresolved D. The V and J ends lost 6 bases and 0 bases respectively, with 14 bases between them. Per germline, CDR1 DFQATT and CDR2 SNEGSKA (reference sequence). The CDR3 spans 15 residues. CDR3 in amino acids: CSARGILATNEKLFF. The DNA of the CDR3 is TGCAGTGCCCGCGGGATACTAGCAACTAATGAAAAACTGTTTTTT.

V and J are TRBV5-1 and TRBJ2-3, with D unresolved. This CDR3 is built from 15 residues. V was cut by 1 base and J by 4 bases, with 13 bases left in between. CDR1 is SGHRS and CDR2 is YFSETQ in the germline V gene. CDR3 protein: CASSLSGIYPDTQYF. In DNA form, the CDR3 reads TGCGCCAGCAGCTTGTCCGGAATATATCCAGATACGCAGTATTTT. Full variable domain (remainder filled in from reference TRBV5-1 and TRBJ2-3): KAGVTQTPRYLIKTRGQQVTLSCSPISGHRSVSWYQQTPGQGLQFLFEYFSETQRNKGNFPGRFSGRQFSNSRSEMNVSTLELGDSALYLCASSLSGIYPDTQYFGPGTRLTVL.

This clonotype was recorded at least ten times. This chain uses TRBV7-2 with TRBJ1-2, with 9 bases identical to TRBD1. The J segment lost 5 bases and the V segment lost 4 bases, leaving 5 bases of the junction unmatched. This CDR3 region has 14 residues. Looked up from germline, CDR1 is SGHTA and CDR2 is FQGNSA. In nucleotides, the CDR3 is TGTGCCAGCAGCTACAGGGGGCCGGTGTATGGCTACACCTTC. This encodes CASSYRGPVYGYTF.

The J gene is TRBJ2-1, the V gene TRBV24-1; 7 bases align to TRBD1. Germline V gene sequence: CDR1 KGHDR, CDR2 SFDVKD. V trimming: 0 bases; J trimming: 3 bases; junction bases outside the gene matches: 4. This CDR3 has 16 residues. As DNA, the CDR3 is TGTGCCACCAGTGATTTGCCACGGGACAGCTACAATGAGCAGTTCTTC. Protein sequence: CATSDLPRDSYNEQFF.